This TCR beta chain comes out of a study of OX40 agonist ivuxolimab in advanced cancers. The V and J ends lost 4 bases and 5 bases respectively, with 15 bases between them. The V gene's germline CDR1 is SNHLY and CDR2 FYNNEI. The length of the CDR3 is 14 residues. Repertoires were generated with immunoSEQ multiplex PCR, while TCRdb's copy carries only in-frame clones and drops some. The sample contains approximately 82,000 clones, 75% to 90% of which appear only once. Study-wide findings and caveats: Fewer expanded clones were found on average in CD4+ than in CD8+ T cells. Antigen specificity was not determined for the expanded peripheral T cells.

As regards this clone: Antigen specificity is unknown.

No patient had autoimmune disease or received systemic immunosuppression. The origin of this receptor is an adult with an advanced solid tumor such as melanoma, head and neck, liver or kidney cancer. The rearrangement links TRBV2 to TRBJ2-7; D is uncertain. This material consisted of CD4+ or CD8+ T cells sorted from blood, taken in a trial of the OX40 agonist ivuxolimab. The CDR3 region is CASSALNAEHEQYF. In DNA form, the CDR3 reads TGTGCCAGCAGTGCCCTGAATGCGGAACACGAGCAGTACTTC.